The sequence of this T cell receptor beta chain was determined in a study of cytomegalovirus exposure and HLA in healthy donors. Each donor was healthy, and each was a bone marrow donor. This CDR3 spans 13 amino acids. Germline loops: CDR1 SGHVS, CDR2 FNYEAQ. V was clipped by 3 bases and J by 3 bases; unmatched bases: 2. This PCR relied on a set of 60 Vbeta primers and 13 Jbeta primers. Generated by immunoSEQ multiplex PCR, the TCRdb table keeps only in-frame clones and is missing some. This table holds fewer than 200,000 clones, 75% to 85% found once. This chain connects TRBV7-6 to TRBJ2-7; 7 nucleotides match TRBD1. Material for sequencing was PBMCs. This TCR was sampled from a woman under 30 in good health and CMV-seronegative. The CDR3 region is CASSFSGGYEQYF. Written as DNA, the CDR3 is TGTGCCAGCAGCTTTTCAGGGGGCTACGAGCAGTACTTC.